A single sample gave rise to the 9 T cell receptor beta chains below, sequenced in a study of radiotherapy plus CTLA-4 blockade in lung cancer. TCRdb's copy holds only in-frame clones and misses some; the assay was immunoSEQ multiplex PCR. The sample contains 65,000 to 85,000 clones, less than 85% of which appear only once. The sequences come from peripheral blood, collected from a patient treated with radiotherapy plus ipilimumab. All receptors derive from a human donor with non-small cell lung cancer whose response to radiotherapy plus ipilimumab could not be evaluated.

V gene TRBV6-5 combines with J gene TRBJ2-7; 10 bases align to TRBD2. From germline, CDR1 is MNHEY and CDR2 SVGAGI. Unmatched junction bases numbered 0, after V lost 4 bases and J lost 0 bases. This CDR3 has 14 residues. For the CDR3, the DNA is TGTGCCAGCAGTTTAGCGGGGGGCTCCTACGAGCAGTACTTC. It translates to CASSLAGGSYEQYF.

The chain combines TRBV7-2 with TRBJ1-1; a possible D gene is TRBD1 (5 bases). The CDR3 length is 14 residues. Trimming took off 4 bases at V and 0 bases at J, with 9 bases between the two ends. CDR1 is SGHTA and CDR2 is FQGNSA in the germline V gene. The CDR3 loop reads CASSSREMNTEAFF. The DNA for the CDR3 is TGTGCCAGCAGCTCCAGGGAAATGAACACTGAAGCTTTCTTT. The entire variable domain, with the rest obtained from reference TRBV7-2 and TRBJ1-1, is as follows: GAGVSQSPSNKVTEKGKDVELRCDPISGHTALYWYRQSLGQGLEFLIYFQGNSAPDKSGLPSDRFSAERTGGSVSTLTIQRTQQEDSAVYLCASSSREMNTEAFFGQGTRLTVV.

CDR3 in amino acids: CASSSGTEPYEQYF. DNA for the CDR3: TGTGCCAGCAGCTCCGGGACAGAACCCTACGAGCAGTACTTC. The chain employs TRBV7-9 and TRBJ2-7; TRBD1 matches 7 bases. Germline CDR1 and CDR2: SEHNR and FQNEAQ (reference sequence). Trimming cost V 4 bases and J 2 bases; bases outside gene matches: 5. The CDR3 is 14 residues long.

This clone has just one count. The chain recombines TRBV7-2 with TRBJ2-2, with a possible D match to TRBD1 (5 bases). The V end was cut by 0 bases, the J end by 6 bases, with 8 bases between. The V gene's germline CDR1 is SGHTA and CDR2 FQGNSA. The CDR3 length is 14 residues. The CDR3 region has the DNA TGTGCCAGCAGCTTAGCGGGGCTGGCCGGGGAGCTGTTTTTT. The encoded protein is CASSLAGLAGELFF.

V is TRBV27 and J is TRBJ2-7, with no clear D. The CDR3 consists of 12 residues. Deletions cut 2 bases from V and 3 bases from J, with 5 bases between. Germline V lookup: CDR1 MNHEY, CDR2 SMNVEV (reference sequence). The CDR3 DNA follows: TGTGCCAGCAGTTTAAACGGCTACGAGCAGTACTTC. Protein product: CASSLNGYEQYF.

The chain uses TRBV6-5 and TRBJ2-7; possible D gene TRBD1, 6 bases. V dropped 0 bases and J dropped 0 bases, with 9 bases sitting between them. This CDR3 spans 15 amino acids. In germline, CDR1 is MNHEY, CDR2 SVGAGI. The CDR3 spells CASSYSGTTSYEQYF. In DNA form, the CDR3 reads TGTGCCAGCAGTTACTCGGGGACAACCTCCTACGAGCAGTACTTC.

The J gene is TRBJ1-2, the V gene TRBV6-5, with 7 bases matching TRBD1. The ends lost 6 bases at V and 4 bases at J; junction bases unmatched: 5. The CDR3 consists of 13 residues. Germline lookup yields CDR1 MNHEY and CDR2 SVGAGI. The CDR3 sequence: CASRVDRVYGYTF. CDR3 DNA sequence: TGTGCCAGCAGGGTAGACAGGGTCTATGGCTACACCTTC.

The V gene is TRBV4-2, the J gene TRBJ1-2; 7 bases map to TRBD1. V lost 3 bases, J lost 5 bases, and 12 bases stayed unmatched. The CDR3 runs to 16 residues. Germline V gives CDR1 LGHNA, CDR2 YNFKEQ. The CDR3 region has the DNA TGTGCCAGCAGCCAGGCCGGGACAGAAAGGGGATATGGCTACACCTTC. Residues: CASSQAGTERGYGYTF.

This clone occurred once. V gene TRBV19 combines with J gene TRBJ1-2, with D hard to call. Trimming took off 5 bases at V and 8 bases at J, with 18 bases between the two ends. Per germline, CDR1 LNHDA and CDR2 SQIVND (reference sequence). This CDR3 contains 14 residues. CDR3 bases: TGTGCCAGTAGTCCCTCGGGAACCGGTACGGGCTACACCTTC. Translated: CASSPSGTGTGYTF.